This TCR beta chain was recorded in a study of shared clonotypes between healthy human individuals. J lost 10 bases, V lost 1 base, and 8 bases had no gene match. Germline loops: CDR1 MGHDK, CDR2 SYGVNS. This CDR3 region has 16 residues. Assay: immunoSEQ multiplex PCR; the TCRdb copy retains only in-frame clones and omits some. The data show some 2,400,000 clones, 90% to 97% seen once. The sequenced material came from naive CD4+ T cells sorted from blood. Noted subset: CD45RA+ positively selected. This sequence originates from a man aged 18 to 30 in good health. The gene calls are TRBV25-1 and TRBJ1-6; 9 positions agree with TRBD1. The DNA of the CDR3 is TGTGCCAGCAGTGAATTGATCGGGACAGGGTTATCACCCCTCCACTTT. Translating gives CASSELIGTGLSPLHF.